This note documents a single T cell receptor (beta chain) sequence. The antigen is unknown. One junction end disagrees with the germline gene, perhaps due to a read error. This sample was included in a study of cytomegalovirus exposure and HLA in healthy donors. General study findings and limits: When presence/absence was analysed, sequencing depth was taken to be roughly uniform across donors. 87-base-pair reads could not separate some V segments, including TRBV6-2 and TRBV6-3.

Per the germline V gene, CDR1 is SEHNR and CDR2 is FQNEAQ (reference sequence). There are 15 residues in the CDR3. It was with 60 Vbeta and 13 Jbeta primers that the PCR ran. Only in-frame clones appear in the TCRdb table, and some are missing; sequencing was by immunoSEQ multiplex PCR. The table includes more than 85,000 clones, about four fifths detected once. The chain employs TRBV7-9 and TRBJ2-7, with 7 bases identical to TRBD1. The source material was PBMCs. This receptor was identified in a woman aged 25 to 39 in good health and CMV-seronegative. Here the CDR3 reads CSSSFIGQDYYEQYF. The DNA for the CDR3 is TGTTCCAGCAGCTTCATTGGACAGGATTACTACGAGCAGTACTTC.